This TCR beta chain derives from a study of long-term antiretroviral therapy in people with HIV. Findings and caveats of the study: Researchers lacked any data on ART adherence, viral resistance or therapy changes. Before ART, certain clones expanded, and these dominated the repertoire at all time points.

A note on this clone: Its antigen is undetermined.

CDR1 is MNHEY, CDR2 SMNVEV, per germline (reference sequence). This CDR3 has 14 amino acids. V lost 6 bases to trimming and J lost 5 bases; unmatched junction nucleotides: 10. Every participant gave one or more pre-ART and two or more post-ART PBMC samples. Specimens held roughly 0.9-10 million cryopreserved PBMC prior to DNA extraction. Sequencing relied on immunoSEQ assay v3.0, run at survey level. Profiled with immunoSEQ multiplex PCR; TCRdb holds only in-frame clones, not every one. The sample lists approximately 26,000 clones; about nine tenths were seen once. Specimen: unsorted PBMCs, collected 3.1 years after starting antiretroviral therapy. This TCR derives from a man between 18 and 29 years old with HIV. V and J are TRBV27 and TRBJ2-7; 7 positions agree with TRBD1. The CDR3 nucleotides read TGTGCCAGCAGGGTGACAGGGCGGATACACGAGCAGTACTTC. Amino acids: CASRVTGRIHEQYF.